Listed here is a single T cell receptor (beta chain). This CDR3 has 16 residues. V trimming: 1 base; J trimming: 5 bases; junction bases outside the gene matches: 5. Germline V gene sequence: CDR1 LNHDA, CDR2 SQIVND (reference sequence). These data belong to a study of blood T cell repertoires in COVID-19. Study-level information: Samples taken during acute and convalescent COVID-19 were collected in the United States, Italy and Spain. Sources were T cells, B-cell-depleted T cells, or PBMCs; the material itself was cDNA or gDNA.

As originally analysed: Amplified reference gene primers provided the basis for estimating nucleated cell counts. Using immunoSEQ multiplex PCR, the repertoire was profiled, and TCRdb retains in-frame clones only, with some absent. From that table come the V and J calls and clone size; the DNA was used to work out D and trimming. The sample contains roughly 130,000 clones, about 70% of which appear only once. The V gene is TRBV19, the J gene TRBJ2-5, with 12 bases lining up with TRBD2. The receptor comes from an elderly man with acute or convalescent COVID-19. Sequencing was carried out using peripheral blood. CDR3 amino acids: CASSIGLAGEGETQYF. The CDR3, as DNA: TGTGCCAGTAGTATAGGACTAGCGGGGGAGGGCGAGACCCAGTACTTC.